This is a list of T cell receptor beta chains from one sample in a study of Graves' ophthalmopathy and Graves' hyperthyroidism. TCRdb re-derived calls from the multiplex PCR reads in MiXCR, one entry per CDR3 protein. Found here are 500,000 to 700,000 distinct CDR3 sequences, 22% of them singletons; the top ten hold approximately 7%. Sequenced sample: peripheral blood. The receptors originated from a woman between 18 and 29 years old with stable Graves' hyperthyroidism. Some clones in this sample may be carry-over from other donors' samples. CDR3s include the opening cysteine and the closing phenylalanine or tryptophan. The D gene is left open where the match is weak. Clone sizes are given selectively: once, few, many, or a class where the clone is expanded.

TRBV27,TRBJ1-6,NA,few,TGTGCCAGCAGTTTCGGTAGACCGGGGCTTTCACCCCTCCACTTT,CASSFGRPGLSPLHF
TRBV25-1,TRBJ2-7,TRBD1,many,TGTGCCAGCAGTGCCCCGGGACAGGGCAGACCCTACGAGCAGTACTTC,CASSAPGQGRPYEQYF
TRBV7-8,TRBJ2-1,TRBD2,NA,TGTGCCAGCAGCCCTGATCTAGCGGGAGCCTACAATGAGCAGTTCTTC,CASSPDLAGAYNEQFF
TRBV6-5,TRBJ2-7,NA,NA,TGTGCCAGCATTCCTCAACCGGGACGAGACGCTCGGGGCGAGCAGTACTTC,CASIPQPGRDARGEQYF
TRBV6-5,TRBJ1-2,NA,many,TGTGCCAGCAGTTACTCGTTGACAGGACCCTATGGCTACACCTTC,CASSYSLTGPYGYTF
TRBV12-3/TRBV12-4,TRBJ2-7,TRBD1,many,TGTGCCAGCACCGGCGGGACAGGGCGCTACGAGCAGTACTTC,CASTGGTGRYEQYF
TRBV9,TRBJ2-5,NA,NA,TGTGCCAGCAGCGTAGAGGGGGGGCAAGAGACCCAGTACTTC,CASSVEGGQETQYF
TRBV27,TRBJ2-2,TRBD1,few,TGTGCCAGCAGTTTATACCTGGGGGCAGGGGGCATCGGGGAGCTGTTTTTT,CASSLYLGAGGIGELFF
TRBV7-2,TRBJ2-7,NA,NA,TGTGCCAGCAGTTTTGATAGCGGTCCCTACGAGCAGTACTTC,CASSFDSGPYEQYF
TRBV27,TRBJ1-1,NA,NA,TGTGCCAGCAGTTTATGGCGGATCACTGAAGCTTTCTTT,CASSLWRITEAFF
TRBV5-1,TRBJ2-4,NA,NA,TGCGCCAGCAGCCCCCTGGGACCGGAAGACATTCAGTACTTC,CASSPLGPEDIQYF
TRBV14,TRBJ2-4,NA,NA,TGTGCCAGCAGCCAAGTGGGAATAAACATTCAGTACTTC,CASSQVGINIQYF
TRBV4-3,TRBJ1-5,TRBD1,NA,TGCGCCAGCAGCCAAGATGGACAGGGCGATCAGCCCCAGCATTTT,CASSQDGQGDQPQHF
TRBV6-1,TRBJ2-5,TRBD1,many,TGTGCCAGCAGTGAAGGGATCGAACAGGGGGCCAGACCTACCCAGTACTTC,CASSEGIEQGARPTQYF
TRBV15,TRBJ1-1,NA,many,TGTGCCACCAGCAGGAACAGGGTGAACACTGAAGCTTTCTTT,CATSRNRVNTEAFF
TRBV10-2,TRBJ1-5,NA,many,TGCGCCATCAAAGTGTGTCGGGGAGTGCAGCCCCAGCATTTT,CAIKVCRGVQPQHF
TRBV6-1,TRBJ1-6,TRBD1,many,TGTGCCAGCAGTGCCTTAGGGCAGGGGGTCGGAGTTAATTCACCCCTCCACTTT,CASSALGQGVGVNSPLHF
TRBV7-8,TRBJ1-1,TRBD1,NA,TGTGCCAGCAGCCCAGGGGGACAAGGACTGAACACTGAAGCTTTCTTT,CASSPGGQGLNTEAFF
TRBV7-2,TRBJ2-7,NA,NA,TGTGCCAGCAGCGTTGCTGGCGGGGAGAACTACGAGCAGTACTTC,CASSVAGGENYEQYF
TRBV6-1,TRBJ2-7,NA,NA,TGTGCCAGCAGTGAGAGCCACAAAGGCGAGCAGTACTTC,CASSESHKGEQYF
TRBV28,TRBJ2-7,NA,NA,TGTGCCAGCATCCCACTCGGGGGCGAACCCTACGAGCAGTACTTC,CASIPLGGEPYEQYF
TRBV5-8,TRBJ1-5,TRBD1,NA,TGTGCCAGCAGCTACAGGGGTGGGGGCCAGCCCCAGCATTTT,CASSYRGGGQPQHF
TRBV20-1,TRBJ1-1,NA,many,TGCAGTGCTATCCGGTCCATGAACACTGAAGCTTTCTTT,CSAIRSMNTEAFF
TRBV15,TRBJ2-5,TRBD2,NA,TGTGCCACCAGACCGGGACTAGCGGACCAAGAGACCCAGTACTTC,CATRPGLADQETQYF
TRBV30,TRBJ1-2,NA,many,TGTGCCTGGACCACCATGGATTGGGCGATCTATGGCTACACCTTC,CAWTTMDWAIYGYTF
TRBV2,TRBJ2-2,TRBD1,many,TGTGCCAGCAGTCGGGGACAGACGGTCACCGGGGAGCTGTTTTTT,CASSRGQTVTGELFF
TRBV12-3/TRBV12-4,TRBJ2-2,TRBD2,many,TGTGCCAGCAGTTTCAGCGGGAGGAACACCGGGGAGCTGTTTTTT,CASSFSGRNTGELFF
TRBV6-1,TRBJ2-2,NA,many,TGTGCCAGCAGGGAAGGGACCTGGGCGTTCACCGGGGAGCTGTTTTTT,CASREGTWAFTGELFF
TRBV6-1,TRBJ1-2,NA,many,TGTGCCAGCATACGAACGACAGGAGGGAACTATGGCTACACCTTC,CASIRTTGGNYGYTF
TRBV29-1,TRBJ2-7,NA,many,TGCAGCGTTGTCGGCCTCTCCTACGAGCAGTACTTC,CSVVGLSYEQYF
TRBV10-3,TRBJ1-3,TRBD1,many,TGTGCCATCAGTGAAGGGACAGCTGTCGGAAACACCATATATTTT,CAISEGTAVGNTIYF
TRBV15,TRBJ2-5,NA,many,TGTGCCACCACCCGTTCGTTGAGCGGTCCGGAGACCCAGTACTTC,CATTRSLSGPETQYF
TRBV12-3/TRBV12-4,TRBJ2-2,TRBD2,NA,TGTGCCAGCACTTTAGCGGGAGGGCCGATCGGGGAGCTGTTTTTT,CASTLAGGPIGELFF
TRBV6-2/TRBV6-3,TRBJ2-7,NA,many,TGTGCCAGCAAGGGGCGGGGGCCCTACGAGCAGTACTTC,CASKGRGPYEQYF
TRBV18,TRBJ2-7,NA,NA,TGTGCCAGCTCACCCTCCGAGACAAGGGGCTCCTACGAGCAGTACTTC,CASSPSETRGSYEQYF
TRBV19,TRBJ1-1,TRBD1,NA,TGTGCCAGTATGGTGGCAGGGGGCGTCAGGAACACTGAAGCTTTCTTT,CASMVAGGVRNTEAFF
TRBV15,TRBJ1-2,NA,once,TGTGCCACCAGCTTCGGGGGGGGCTATGGCTACACCTTC,CATSFGGGYGYTF
TRBV11-2,TRBJ1-6,NA,many,TGTGCCAGCAGCTTTCTAGGGATCCATTCACCCCTCCACTTT,CASSFLGIHSPLHF
TRBV19,TRBJ2-7,NA,many,TGTGCCAGTAGTATAGCTAAGGGAGGACTTTACGAGCAGTACTTC,CASSIAKGGLYEQYF
TRBV6-5,TRBJ1-6,NA,NA,TGTGCCAGCAGTTACGCACGTAGGAGCTCCTATAATTCACCCCTCCACTTT,CASSYARRSSYNSPLHF